The 30 T cell receptor beta chains in this list originate from one sample, sequenced in a study of Graves' ophthalmopathy and Graves' hyperthyroidism. The authors amplified TCR beta CDR3 regions from RNA transcripts. HTBI primers primed a first-round RT-PCR, and a second-round multiplex PCR followed. TCRdb analysed the multiplex PCR reads with MiXCR anew, one entry per CDR3 protein. In the table there are under 350,000 distinct CDR3 sequences, roughly a sixth of which are singletons. The sequenced material came from peripheral blood. The receptors originated from an adult man with Graves' ophthalmopathy.

The rearrangement uses TRBV6-1 and TRBJ2-7; TRBD2 aligns across 7 bases. Germline V lookup: CDR1 MNHNS, CDR2 SASEGT. The CDR3 covers 14 residues. Unmatched junction bases numbered 6, after V lost 2 bases and J lost 5 bases. CDR3 coding DNA: TGTGCCAGCAGTGAACTAGCGGACCCTAACGAGCAGTACTTC. This sequence encodes CASSELADPNEQYF.

This clonotype appeared many times. The V call is TRBV12-3 or TRBV12-4, the J call TRBJ2-5; no clear D gene. This CDR3 comprises 13 residues. Trimming removed 5 bases at V and 1 base at J, with 8 bases between. CDR3 in DNA: TGTGCCAGCAGTGACACCGGCCAAGAGACCCAGTACTTC. This encodes CASSDTGQETQYF.

This clonotype was seen at least ten times. CDR3 DNA sequence: TGCGCCAGCAGCACCAGTATCTCTGGGGCCAACGTCCTGACTTTC. The encoded protein is CASSTSISGANVLTF. This chain connects TRBV5-1 to TRBJ2-6; D call uncertain. Germline V gene data show CDR1 as SGHRS and CDR2 as YFSETQ. The V gene lost 4 bases and the J gene lost 0 bases, with 8 bases spanning the gap. This CDR3 is 15 amino acids long.

This clonotype was detected ten times or more. V usage is TRBV6-1 and J usage is TRBJ2-2, with 9 bases lining up with TRBD1. The germline gives CDR1 MNHNS, CDR2 SASEGT. The trim removed 6 bases at V and 7 bases at J, leaving 12 bases unmatched. This CDR3 region has 16 residues. DNA for the CDR3: TGTGCCAGCAGCGGCCTCCGACAGGGGGGGCACGGGGAGCTGTTTTTT. This encodes CASSGLRQGGHGELFF.

This clonotype was observed at least ten times. V usage is TRBV6-1 and J usage is TRBJ1-5; D is possibly TRBD1 (5 bases). Trimming stripped 6 bases from V and 4 bases from J, with 13 bases between. Germline lookup yields CDR1 MNHNS and CDR2 SASEGT. CDR3 length: 14 residues. The CDR3, as DNA: TGTGCCAGCAGGGGGGACCTCCGGAATCAGCCCCAGCATTTT. It codes for CASRGDLRNQPQHF.

The table lists this clonotype with many counts. This chain connects TRBV27 to TRBJ2-7; D not resolved. The length of the CDR3 is 14 residues. Per the germline V gene, CDR1 is MNHEY and CDR2 is SMNVEV (reference sequence). Between the trimmed V and J ends, which lost 1 base and 3 bases, there was a span of 10 bases. The DNA for the CDR3 is TGTGCCAGCAGTTTATATGGGCACCTCTACGAGCAGTACTTC. Its protein is CASSLYGHLYEQYF.

This clonotype has a count of ten or more. A junction end diverges from the germline sequence, so it may reflect a read error. The genes are TRBV28 and TRBJ1-1; the match to TRBD1 covers 7 bases. This CDR3 contains 15 residues. Germline CDR1 and CDR2: MDHEN and SYDVKM. CDR3 DNA: TGTGCCAGCAGTTTGGGACAGTACTTGAACGCTGAAGCTTTCTTT. Translated, it gives CASSLGQYLNAEAFF.

This clonotype was counted at least ten times. The V gene is TRBV29-1, the J gene TRBJ2-5; D is possibly TRBD1 or TRBD2 (5 bases each). This CDR3 contains 13 residues. Trimming left V 3 bases short and J 4 bases short, with 12 bases between. The germline V gene encodes CDR1 SQVTM and CDR2 ANQGSEA. CDR3 protein: CSVEQAGRETQYF. The CDR3 coding sequence is TGCAGCGTTGAGCAGGCAGGGAGAGAGACCCAGTACTTC.

This clonotype was seen at least ten times. A junction end diverges from the germline sequence, so it may reflect a read error. The V gene is TRBV12-3 or TRBV12-4, the J gene TRBJ2-7, with D perhaps matching TRBD1 or TRBD2 (5 bases each). The CDR3 sequence is 13 residues long. The CDR3 loop reads CASSLGTNYEQYF. DNA of the CDR3: TGTGCCAGCAGCTTAGGGACGAACTACGAGCAGTACTTC.

The chain uses TRBV12-3 or TRBV12-4 and TRBJ1-2, with D perhaps TRBD1 (5 bases). The V and J ends lost 6 bases and 4 bases respectively, with 12 bases between them. The CDR3 length is 13 residues. CDR3 in amino acids: CASRRGLGYGYTF. The CDR3 nucleotides read TGTGCCAGCAGACGGGGGTTGGGCTATGGCTACACCTTC.

The V call is TRBV6-1, the J call TRBJ2-1; TRBD1 is a possible D gene (5 bases). The CDR3 spans 13 residues. Germline CDR1 is MNHNS and CDR2 is SASEGT. V was pared by 1 base and J by 10 bases, with 11 bases between. As DNA, the CDR3 is TGTGCCAGCAGTGAAGTGGGGCTTGGCGAGCAGTTCTTC. The encoded protein is CASSEVGLGEQFF.

This clonotype was seen at least ten times. The J gene is TRBJ2-7, the V gene TRBV2; D ambiguous. Trimming removed 2 bases at V and 1 base at J, with 12 bases between. Germline V gives CDR1 SNHLY, CDR2 FYNNEI. This CDR3 spans 15 amino acids. As DNA, the CDR3 is TGTGCCAGCAGTGAATCCCTAGTCGGTTCCTACGAGCAGTACTTC. It encodes CASSESLVGSYEQYF. The full variable domain, its missing parts supplied by reference TRBV2 and TRBJ2-7, is EPEVTQTPSHQVTQMGQEVILRCVPISNHLYFYWYRQILGQKVEFLVSFYNNEISEKSEIFDDQFSVERPDGSNFTLKIRSTKLEDSAMYFCASSESLVGSYEQYFGPGTRLTVT.

This clonotype turned up a few times. The rearrangement uses TRBV20-1 and TRBJ1-5, with D possibly being TRBD1 (5 bases). The CDR3 has 14 residues. The ends were cut back, 0 bases at V and 5 bases at J, with 11 bases in the middle. Germline-derived CDR1 and CDR2 are DFQATT and SNEGSKA (reference sequence). CDR3: CSAREGGTYQPQHF. Here the CDR3 DNA reads TGCAGTGCTAGAGAGGGAGGGACGTATCAGCCCCAGCATTTT.

This clonotype showed up many times. This sequence joins TRBV29-1 and TRBJ1-5; D perhaps matches TRBD1 (6 bases). The CDR3 sequence is 14 residues long. Germline V gene data show CDR1 as SQVTM and CDR2 as ANQGSEA. Trimming removed 5 bases from V and 7 bases from J, with 18 bases in between. The DNA of the CDR3 is TGCAGCGTTCAAATCAGGGGTTCGGAACAGCCCCAGCATTTT. This gives the protein CSVQIRGSEQPQHF. Full variable domain (rest looked up from reference TRBV29-1 and TRBJ1-5): SAVISQKPSRDICQRGTSLTIQCQVDSQVTMMFWYRQQPGQSLTLIATANQGSEATYESGFVIDKFPISRPNLTFSTLTVSNMSPEDSSIYLCSVQIRGSEQPQHFGDGTRLSIL.

The V gene is TRBV6-1, the J gene TRBJ1-1; D gene unclear. V lost 2 bases and J 1 base, leaving 14 bases between the germline ends. In germline, CDR1 is MNHNS, CDR2 SASEGT. The CDR3 consists of 16 residues. Written as DNA, the CDR3 is TGTGCCAGCAGTGAATACCTTTTGGCCGAGAACACTGAAGCTTTCTTT. Its translation is CASSEYLLAENTEAFF.

The CDR3 sequence: CASSLGQGDRYEQYF. The CDR3 DNA is TGTGCCAGCAGCTTAGGACAGGGGGATCGGTACGAGCAGTACTTC. The genes are TRBV11-2 and TRBJ2-7; 9 bases are shared with TRBD1. Unmatched junction bases numbered 5, after V lost 1 base and J lost 4 bases. The CDR3 is 15 amino acids. The germline V gene encodes CDR1 SGHAT and CDR2 FQNNGV.

This clonotype was counted at least ten times. V usage is TRBV30 and J usage is TRBJ2-2; D is uncertain. V dropped 2 bases and J dropped 8 bases, with 9 bases sitting between them. CDR1 and CDR2 from the germline V gene are GTSNPN and SVGIG (reference sequence). CDR3 length: 12 residues. Written as DNA, the CDR3 is TGTGCCTGGAGTCCCTCTTGGGGGGAGCTGTTTTTT. Its protein is CAWSPSWGELFF.

This clonotype occurred many times. This rearrangement joins TRBV11-2 to TRBJ2-1; 7 bases are shared with TRBD2. The CDR3 is 15 residues long. Germline V gives CDR1 SGHAT, CDR2 FQNNGV. J lost 7 bases, V lost 4 bases, and 10 bases had no gene match. The CDR3 DNA reads as TGTGCCAGCAGCTACGGGCTAGCGGAAGAAAATGAGCAGTTCTTC. It is translated as CASSYGLAEENEQFF.

Concerning this clonotype itself: Given a much more abundant clone one base away, this may be a read error. The chain uses TRBV4-1 and TRBJ1-1, with 9 bases lining up with TRBD1. CDR1 and CDR2 from the germline V gene are MGHRA and YSYEKL. The CDR3 has 15 residues. Trimming removed 1 base from V and 3 bases from J; junction bases left unmatched: 3. This CDR3 reads CASSQAGTGHTEAFF. CDR3 DNA: TGCGCCAGCAGCCAAGCCGGGACAGGGCACACTGAAGCTTTCTTT.

CDR3 residues: CASSGFWVSGNTIYF. The CDR3 DNA sequence: TGTGCCAGCTCCGGTTTTTGGGTTTCTGGAAACACCATATATTTT. The V and J genes are TRBV6-1 and TRBJ1-3, with D hard to call. Trimming took off 8 bases at V and 1 base at J, with 15 bases between the two ends. The germline V gene encodes CDR1 MNHNS and CDR2 SASEGT. CDR3 length equals 15 residues.

This clonotype has a count of ten or more. V and J are TRBV2 and TRBJ1-6; D is uncertain. The CDR3 runs 15 residues. Germline-derived CDR1 and CDR2 are SNHLY and FYNNEI. V gave up 3 bases and J gave up 11 bases, with 17 bases separating them. The CDR3 nucleotides are TGTGCCAGCAGTGATTTTGGGTCCTTAGGAACACCCCTCCACTTT. Translating it yields CASSDFGSLGTPLHF.

This chain links TRBV6-2 or TRBV6-3 with TRBJ1-1; possible D gene TRBD1, 5 bases. The germline CDR1 and CDR2 sequences are MNHEY and SVGEGT. Between the trimmed V and J ends, which lost 3 bases and 7 bases, there was a span of 12 bases. There are 13 residues in the CDR3. CDR3 protein: CASSYPRGGEAFF. The CDR3 region has the DNA TGTGCCAGCAGTTATCCACGGGGGGGTGAAGCTTTCTTT.

This clonotype was picked up many times. This chain joins TRBV19 and TRBJ2-7; 9 bases align to TRBD2. With V trimmed by 9 bases and J by 1 base, 13 bases remained unmatched. Germline V lookup: CDR1 LNHDA, CDR2 SQIVND (reference sequence). This CDR3 region has 16 residues. The CDR3 reads CASLSGRSQNSYEQYF. As DNA, the CDR3 is TGTGCCAGCCTAAGCGGGAGGTCCCAGAATTCCTACGAGCAGTACTTC.

This clonotype appeared many times. V usage is TRBV18 and J usage is TRBJ1-2, with TRBD1 matching over 8 bases. The CDR3 has 14 residues. CDR1 KGHSH and CDR2 LQKENI come from the germline V gene. Trimming at V came to 4 bases and at J to 5 bases, leaving 6 bases not matched to a gene. CDR3 coding DNA: TGTGCCAGCTCACGGGACAGGAACCGGTATGGCTACACCTTC. Protein: CASSRDRNRYGYTF.

This clonotype has ten or more counts. The chain employs TRBV6-1 and TRBJ2-7, with 7 bases aligning to TRBD2. Germline V CDR1 and CDR2: MNHNS, SASEGT. The CDR3 covers 15 residues. Trimming at V came to 7 bases and at J to 6 bases, leaving 15 bases not matched to a gene. The CDR3 nucleotides read TGTGCCAGCACTCCTCGGGGAGGGTGGGGTTCCGAGCAGTACTTC. Protein sequence: CASTPRGGWGSEQYF.

This clonotype was seen many times. V and J are TRBV11-2 and TRBJ1-2; D possibly corresponds to TRBD1 (6 bases). Trimming removed 1 base at V and 2 bases at J, with 11 bases between. Per the germline V gene, CDR1 is SGHAT and CDR2 is FQNNGV. This CDR3 has 15 amino acids. CDR3 in DNA: TGTGCCAGCAGCTTAGTTCCAGGGGCCAACTATGGCTACACCTTC. This translates into CASSLVPGANYGYTF.

This clonotype occurred many times. The chain employs TRBV6-1 and TRBJ2-5, with D maybe TRBD2 (6 bases). Looked up from germline, CDR1 is MNHNS and CDR2 is SASEGT. V shed 6 bases and J shed 3 bases, with 17 bases lying between them. This CDR3 is built from 15 residues. The DNA of the CDR3 is TGTGCCAGCAGACCCCCGGGACTCGCTAAAGAGACCCAGTACTTC. Encoded protein: CASRPPGLAKETQYF.

The rearrangement links TRBV29-1 to TRBJ2-7; TRBD1 is a possible D gene (5 bases). Germline-derived CDR1 and CDR2 are SQVTM and ANQGSEA. V was clipped by 3 bases and J by 3 bases, with 12 bases between them. The CDR3 extends over 13 amino acids. This CDR3 is CSVDLPGNYEQYF. The CDR3 nucleotides are TGCAGCGTTGATCTTCCAGGGAACTACGAGCAGTACTTC.

This clonotype was seen many times. The V call is TRBV30, the J call TRBJ1-2; tentatively, D is TRBD1 (5 bases). V was cut by 1 base and J by 0 bases, with 15 bases left in between. Germline V lookup: CDR1 GTSNPN, CDR2 SVGIG (reference sequence). CDR3 length: 16 residues. The CDR3 nucleotides are TGTGCCTGGAGTGGAGGGGCGGAGGGGCCTAACTATGGCTACACCTTC. Translating it yields CAWSGGAEGPNYGYTF. Using reference TRBV30 and TRBJ1-2 for the parts outside the CDR3, the full variable domain is SQTIHQWPATLVQPVGSPLSLECTVEGTSNPNLYWYRQAAGRGLQLLFYSVGIGQISSEVPQNLSASRPQDRQFILSSKKLLLSDSGFYLCAWSGGAEGPNYGYTFGSGTRLTVV.

This clonotype was seen repeatedly, ten times or more. The V call is TRBV12-3 or TRBV12-4, the J call TRBJ1-3; D gene uncertain. V was trimmed by 6 bases and J by 2 bases, leaving 11 bases between them. This CDR3 has 14 amino acids. The CDR3 protein is CASSHSRPGNTIYF. The CDR3 bases are TGTGCCAGCAGCCACTCGAGACCTGGAAACACCATATATTTT.